This T cell receptor (beta chain) was found in a study of CD8 T cells in ankylosing spondylitis. Study-level points and caveats: About 8 highly homologous variants made up a TCR beta motif that seemed to typify ankylosing spondylitis blood. CD8+ by phenotype, disease-linked clones were relatively rare in peripheral blood.

Note on this clonotype: Its antigen remains unknown.

Quantitative molecular-barcoded 5'-RACE generated the TCR beta libraries. TCRdb re-called the 5' RACE reads through MiXCR, storing one row per CDR3 protein. The repertoire holds under 250,000 distinct CDR3 sequences, with roughly 6.6% as singletons. Trimming at V came to 7 bases and at J to 2 bases, leaving 2 bases not matched to a gene. This CDR3 has 12 residues. The germline V gene has CDR1 WSHSY and CDR2 SAAADI. The receptor comes from a male donor with ankylosing spondylitis. V gene TRBV10-2 combines with J gene TRBJ2-7; 7 positions agree with TRBD1. The sequenced sample was blood, either unsorted or a sorted T cell fraction (not recorded which). The CDR3 sequence: CASTQGAYEQYF. The CDR3 DNA follows: TGCGCCAGCACCCAGGGGGCCTACGAGCAGTACTTC.